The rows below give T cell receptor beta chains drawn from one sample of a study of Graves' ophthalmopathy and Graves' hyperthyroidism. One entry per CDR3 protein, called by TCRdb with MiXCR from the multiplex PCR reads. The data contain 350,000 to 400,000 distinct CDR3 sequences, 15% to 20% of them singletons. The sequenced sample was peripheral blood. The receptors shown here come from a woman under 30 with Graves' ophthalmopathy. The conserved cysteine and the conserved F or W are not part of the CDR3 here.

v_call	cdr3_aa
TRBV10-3	AISESAGSYEQY
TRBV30	AWTGTQETQY
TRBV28	ASTAGGTGANVLT
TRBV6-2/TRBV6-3	ASSYSRVIDQPQH
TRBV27	ASPDRVGSQPQH
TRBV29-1	SGGPGWNTEAF
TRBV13	ASSLLGRNYGYT
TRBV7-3	ASSLGGTGAYEQY
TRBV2	ASRVGGADSKMD
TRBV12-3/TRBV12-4	ASSLGDRYEQY
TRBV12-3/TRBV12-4	ASSLVAGGTNYGYT
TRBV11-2	ASSLGNSYEQY
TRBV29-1	SVVPDLGGAEAF
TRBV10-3	AISESLGRLSGNTIY
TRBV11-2	ASSSRHGLAGKSRPQH
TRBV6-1	ASRRQGQGASQPQH
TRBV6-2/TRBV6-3	ASSYSPVNGEQY
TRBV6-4	ASSDGGGTNTGELF
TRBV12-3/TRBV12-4	ASSSIVPTSWVETQY
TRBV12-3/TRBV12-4	ASSLTSSPLH
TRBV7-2	ASSLGQNQETQY
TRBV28	ASRQGFQETQY
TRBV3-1	ASSQGRGRGYGYT
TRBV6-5	ASSYGAGGRPETQY
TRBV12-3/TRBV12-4	ASSGRFKGQDQPQH
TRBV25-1	ASSEFQGLNTEAF
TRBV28	ASSLKLGGGHDEQY
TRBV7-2	ASSTWDTDYGYT
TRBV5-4	ASSLGTHMNTEAF
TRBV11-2	ASSPARGRETQY
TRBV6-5	ASSYLGGYQETQY
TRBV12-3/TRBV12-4	ASKQDRGSSGNTIY
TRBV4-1	ASSGQGVGAYSYEQY
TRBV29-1	SAGTGLINGYT
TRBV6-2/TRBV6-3	ASATDDRDTGELF
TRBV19	ASSTDGLNTEAF
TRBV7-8	ASSLLGGLLLSYEQY
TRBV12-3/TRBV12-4	ASSIQGQGASTGNTIY
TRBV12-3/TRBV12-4	ASSSRGQPQETQY
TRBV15	ATSRVRGQGFYNSPLH
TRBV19	ASSMGTGTAYEQY
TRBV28	ASSFEGGRYQETQY
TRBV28	ASSSPLAGGPSGEQY
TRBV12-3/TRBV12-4	ASSLGRGLGKNIQY
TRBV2	ASSVRSTEAF